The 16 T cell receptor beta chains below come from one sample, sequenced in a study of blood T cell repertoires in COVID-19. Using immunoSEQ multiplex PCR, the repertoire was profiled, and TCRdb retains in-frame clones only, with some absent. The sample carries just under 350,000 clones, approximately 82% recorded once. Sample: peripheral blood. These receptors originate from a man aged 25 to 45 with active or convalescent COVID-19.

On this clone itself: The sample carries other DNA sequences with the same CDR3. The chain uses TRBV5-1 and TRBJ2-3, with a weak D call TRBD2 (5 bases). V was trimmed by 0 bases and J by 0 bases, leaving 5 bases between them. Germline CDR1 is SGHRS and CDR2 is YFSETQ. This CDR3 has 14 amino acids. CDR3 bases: TGCGCCAGCAGCTTGGGGACTAGCACAGATACGCAGTATTTT. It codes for CASSLGTSTDTQYF.

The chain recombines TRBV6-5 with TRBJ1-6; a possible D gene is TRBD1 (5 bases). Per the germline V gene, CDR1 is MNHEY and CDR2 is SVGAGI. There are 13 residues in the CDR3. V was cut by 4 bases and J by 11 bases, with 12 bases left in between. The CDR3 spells CASSWGPLAPLHF. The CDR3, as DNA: TGTGCCAGCAGTTGGGGCCCTTTAGCACCCCTCCACTTT.

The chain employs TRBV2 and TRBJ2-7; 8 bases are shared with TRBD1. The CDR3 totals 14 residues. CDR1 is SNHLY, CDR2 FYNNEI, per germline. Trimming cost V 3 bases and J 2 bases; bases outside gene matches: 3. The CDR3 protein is CASSEGQAAYEQYF. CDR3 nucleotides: TGTGCCAGCAGTGAGGGACAGGCCGCCTACGAGCAGTACTTC.

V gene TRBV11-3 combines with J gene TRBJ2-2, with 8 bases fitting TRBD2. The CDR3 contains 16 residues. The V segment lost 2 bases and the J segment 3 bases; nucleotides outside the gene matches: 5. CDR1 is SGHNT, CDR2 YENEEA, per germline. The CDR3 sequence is CASSLLGGAYTGELFF. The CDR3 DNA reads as TGTGCCAGCAGCTTACTCGGGGGGGCCTACACCGGGGAGCTGTTTTTT.

The CDR3 sequence: CASSMRGWREGRGNEQFF. The CDR3 region has the DNA TGTGCCAGTAGTATGAGGGGGTGGAGGGAGGGCCGGGGCAATGAGCAGTTCTTC. The chain links TRBV19 to TRBJ2-1, with D maybe TRBD2 (7 bases). The CDR3 is 18 amino acids. Germline CDR1 LNHDA, CDR2 SQIVND (reference sequence). The V and J ends lost 3 bases and 6 bases respectively, with 24 bases between them.

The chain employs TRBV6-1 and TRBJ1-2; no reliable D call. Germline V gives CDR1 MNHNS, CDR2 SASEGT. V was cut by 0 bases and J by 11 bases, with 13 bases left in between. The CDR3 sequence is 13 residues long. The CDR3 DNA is TGTGCCAGCAGTGAAGCTGTGGAGGGTCGATACACCTTC. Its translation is CASSEAVEGRYTF.

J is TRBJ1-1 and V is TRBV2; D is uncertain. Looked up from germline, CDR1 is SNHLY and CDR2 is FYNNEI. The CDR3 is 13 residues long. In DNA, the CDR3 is TGTGCGACCCGGGTGAGCTCCGACACTGAAGCTTTCTTT. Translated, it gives CATRVSSDTEAFF.

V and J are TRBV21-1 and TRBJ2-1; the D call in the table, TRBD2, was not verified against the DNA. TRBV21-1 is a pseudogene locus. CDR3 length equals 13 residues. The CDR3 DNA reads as TGTGCCAGCCCCGGGGTGTGCAATGGTGAGCAGTTCTTC. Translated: CASPGVCNGEQFF.

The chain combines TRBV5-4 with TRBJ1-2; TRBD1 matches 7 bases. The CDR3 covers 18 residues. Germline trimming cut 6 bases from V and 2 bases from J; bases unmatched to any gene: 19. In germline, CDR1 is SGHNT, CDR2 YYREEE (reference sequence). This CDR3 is CASTGGGAGGGRNYGYTF. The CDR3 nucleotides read TGTGCCAGCACCGGAGGAGGGGCAGGGGGTGGGAGAAACTATGGCTACACCTTC.

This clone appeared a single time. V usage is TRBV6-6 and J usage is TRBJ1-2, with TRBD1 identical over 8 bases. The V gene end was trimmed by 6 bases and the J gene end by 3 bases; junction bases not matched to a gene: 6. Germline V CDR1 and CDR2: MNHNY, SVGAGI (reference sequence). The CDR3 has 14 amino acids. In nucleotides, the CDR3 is TGTGCCAGCAGGTTCGACAGGGGATACTATGGCTACACCTTC. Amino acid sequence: CASRFDRGYYGYTF.

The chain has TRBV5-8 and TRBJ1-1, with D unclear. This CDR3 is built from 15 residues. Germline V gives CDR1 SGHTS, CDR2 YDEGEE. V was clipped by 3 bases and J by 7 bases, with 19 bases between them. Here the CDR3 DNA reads TGTGCCAGCAGCTCGCGGTTTCCTCCCGTTTATGAAGCTTTCTTT. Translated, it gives CASSSRFPPVYEAFF.

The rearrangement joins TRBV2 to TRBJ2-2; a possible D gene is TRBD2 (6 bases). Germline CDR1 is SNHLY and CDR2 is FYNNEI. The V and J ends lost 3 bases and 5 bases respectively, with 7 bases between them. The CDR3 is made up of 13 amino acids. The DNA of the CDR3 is TGTGCCAGCAGTGAGGAGGGGACCGGGGAGCTGTTTTTT. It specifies CASSEEGTGELFF.

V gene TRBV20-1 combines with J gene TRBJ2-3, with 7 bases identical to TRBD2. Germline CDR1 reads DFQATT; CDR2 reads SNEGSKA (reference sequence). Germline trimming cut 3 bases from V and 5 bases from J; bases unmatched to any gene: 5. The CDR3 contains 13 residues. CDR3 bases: TGCAGTGCTAGTAGGGACTATCAAGATACGCAGTATTTT. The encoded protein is CSASRDYQDTQYF.

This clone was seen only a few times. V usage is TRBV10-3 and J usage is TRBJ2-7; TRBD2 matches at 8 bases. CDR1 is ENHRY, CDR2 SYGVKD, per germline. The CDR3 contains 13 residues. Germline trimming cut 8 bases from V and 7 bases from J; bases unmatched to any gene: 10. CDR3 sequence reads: CAISIGGAREQYF. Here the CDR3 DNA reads TGTGCCATCTCAATCGGGGGGGCGAGGGAGCAGTACTTC.

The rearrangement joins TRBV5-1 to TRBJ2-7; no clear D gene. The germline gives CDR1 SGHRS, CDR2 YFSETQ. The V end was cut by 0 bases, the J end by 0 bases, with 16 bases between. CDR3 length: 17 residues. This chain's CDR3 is CASSLVGVAAISYEQYF. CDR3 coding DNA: TGCGCCAGCAGCTTGGTCGGAGTGGCAGCGATCTCCTACGAGCAGTACTTC.

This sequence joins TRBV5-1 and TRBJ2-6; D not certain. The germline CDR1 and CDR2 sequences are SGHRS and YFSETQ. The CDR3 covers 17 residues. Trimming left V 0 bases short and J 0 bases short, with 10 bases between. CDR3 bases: TGCGCCAGCAGCTTGGAGGCACCTAGCTCTGGGGCCAACGTCCTGACTTTC. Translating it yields CASSLEAPSSGANVLTF.